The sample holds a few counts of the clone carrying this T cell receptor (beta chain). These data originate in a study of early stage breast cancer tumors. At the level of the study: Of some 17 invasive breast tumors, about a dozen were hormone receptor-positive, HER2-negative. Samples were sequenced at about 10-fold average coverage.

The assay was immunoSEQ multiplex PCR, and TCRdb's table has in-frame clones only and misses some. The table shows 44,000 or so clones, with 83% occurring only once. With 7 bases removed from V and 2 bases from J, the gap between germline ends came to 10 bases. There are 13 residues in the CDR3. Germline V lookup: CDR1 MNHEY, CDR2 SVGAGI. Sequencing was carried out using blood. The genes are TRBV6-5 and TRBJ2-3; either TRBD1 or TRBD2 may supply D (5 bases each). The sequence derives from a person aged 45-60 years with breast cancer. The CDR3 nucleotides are TGTGCCAGCACCGGGGCACCCACAGATACGCAGTATTTT. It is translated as CASTGAPTDTQYF.